A single sample gave rise to the 29 T cell receptor beta chains below, sequenced in a study of blood T cell repertoires in COVID-19. Clones were read by immunoSEQ multiplex PCR, and TCRdb kept only the in-frame ones, dropping some. The sample holds under 250,000 clones, just over 90% seen once. What was sequenced was peripheral blood. The receptors derive from a man in his thirties or forties with acute or convalescent COVID-19.

This rearrangement joins TRBV5-1 to TRBJ1-1, with 7 bases aligning to TRBD1. Germline loops: CDR1 SGHRS, CDR2 YFSETQ. The CDR3 is 14 residues long. The J segment lost 1 base and the V segment lost 4 bases, leaving 4 bases of the junction unmatched. DNA for the CDR3: TGCGCCAGCAGCCGGGACAGCGCGAACACTGAAGCTTTCTTT. The encoded protein is CASSRDSANTEAFF.

The chain carries TRBV5-1 and TRBJ1-2; the match to TRBD1 covers 10 bases. With 3 bases clipped from V and 12 bases from J, the junction kept 5 bases outside the gene matches. The CDR3 sequence is 12 residues long. Germline lookup yields CDR1 SGHRS and CDR2 YFSETQ. CDR3 residues: CASSSTGGADTF. For the CDR3, the DNA is TGCGCCAGCAGCTCGACAGGGGGCGCCGACACCTTC.

The gene calls are TRBV7-9 and TRBJ2-1, with 9 bases lining up with TRBD1. Per germline, CDR1 SEHNR and CDR2 FQNEAQ (reference sequence). With 5 bases clipped from V and 8 bases from J, the junction kept 4 bases outside the gene matches. The CDR3 consists of 13 residues. This CDR3 is CASSPRQGDEQFF. The CDR3 bases are TGTGCCAGCAGCCCGAGACAGGGGGATGAGCAGTTCTTC.

V and J are TRBV11-2 and TRBJ2-2, with 12 bases aligning to TRBD1. V lost 4 bases, J lost 3 bases, and 12 bases stayed unmatched. The CDR3 has 19 amino acids. CDR1 is SGHAT and CDR2 is FQNNGV in the germline V gene. CDR3 sequence reads: CASSSIRDRGPSHTGELFF. CDR3 sequence (DNA): TGTGCCAGCAGCTCAATCCGGGACAGGGGGCCCTCGCACACCGGGGAGCTGTTTTTT.

The chain recombines TRBV5-1 with TRBJ1-2, with 8 bases aligning to TRBD1. The CDR3 runs to 16 residues. V gave up 0 bases and J gave up 8 bases; unmatched junction bases: 12. Germline CDR1 reads SGHRS; CDR2 reads YFSETQ. For the CDR3, the DNA is TGCGCCAGCAGCTTGGCAACTACCGGACAGGGAGACGGCTACACCTTC. It translates to CASSLATTGQGDGYTF.

The chain has TRBV6-5 and TRBJ2-7; D unclear. V lost 0 bases to trimming and J lost 3 bases, with 12 bases between them. Germline CDR1 reads MNHEY; CDR2 reads SVGAGI. The CDR3 has 15 residues. CDR3 amino acids: CASSYSLGLDYEQYF. The CDR3 DNA follows: TGTGCCAGCAGTTACTCGTTGGGCCTGGACTACGAGCAGTACTTC.

The chain couples TRBV28 to TRBJ1-6; the D is unclear. V was trimmed by 5 bases and J by 5 bases, leaving 13 bases between them. The germline CDR1 and CDR2 sequences are MDHEN and SYDVKM. This CDR3 is 15 amino acids long. The CDR3 spells CASSASIGNNSPLHF. The CDR3 DNA follows: TGTGCCAGCAGTGCCTCGATCGGGAATAATTCACCCCTCCACTTT.

The chain has TRBV5-1 and TRBJ2-2; a weak D match, TRBD2 (5 bases). The V and J ends lost 0 bases and 5 bases respectively, with 14 bases between them. There are 16 residues in the CDR3. Germline V gene sequence: CDR1 SGHRS, CDR2 YFSETQ. CDR3 in DNA: TGCGCCAGCAGCTTGGCCGTGGAAAGCGGAACCGGGGAGCTGTTTTTT. It translates to CASSLAVESGTGELFF.

The rearrangement uses TRBV5-1 and TRBJ2-1; D is ambiguous. CDR3 length: 15 amino acids. CDR1 is SGHRS and CDR2 is YFSETQ in the germline V gene. Trimming stripped 0 bases from V and 3 bases from J, with 10 bases between. The DNA for the CDR3 is TGCGCCAGCAGCTTGGAACACCTCCTCTACAATGAGCAGTTCTTC. The encoded protein is CASSLEHLLYNEQFF.

J is TRBJ1-6 and V is TRBV28; the match to TRBD1 covers 11 bases. The germline V gene has CDR1 MDHEN and CDR2 SYDVKM. The V and J ends lost 5 bases and 1 base, in that order; junction bases with no gene match: 10. The CDR3 has 19 residues. CDR3 in amino acids: CASSLWGQGGVSYNSPLHF. The CDR3 bases are TGTGCCAGCAGTCTCTGGGGACAGGGGGGAGTTTCCTATAATTCACCCCTCCACTTT.

This clone was observed once. The rearrangement uses TRBV14 and TRBJ2-5, with D perhaps TRBD1 (5 bases). Trimming took off 2 bases at V and 5 bases at J, with 12 bases between the two ends. CDR3 length: 14 residues. CDR1 SGHDN and CDR2 FVKESK come from the germline V gene. The CDR3 nucleotides read TGTGCCAGCAGCCAATTTCAGGGAAGGGAGACCCAGTACTTC. This sequence encodes CASSQFQGRETQYF. The full variable domain, rest sourced from reference TRBV14 and TRBJ2-5, is EAGVTQFPSHSVIEKGQTVTLRCDPISGHDNLYWYRRVMGKEIKFLLHFVKESKQDESGMPNNRFLAERTGGTYSTLKVQPAELEDSGVYFCASSQFQGRETQYFGPGTRLLVL.

V gene TRBV3-1 (or the pseudogene TRBV3-2) combines with J gene TRBJ2-3; a weak D match, TRBD2 (6 bases). Trimming took off 8 bases at V and 2 bases at J, with 14 bases between the two ends. CDR1 and CDR2 (germline): LGHDT, YNNKEL (reference sequence). The CDR3 loop spans 14 amino acids. The chain's CDR3 is CASLPGLFTDTQYF. The CDR3 nucleotides are TGTGCCAGCTTGCCGGGACTTTTCACAGATACGCAGTATTTT.

This chain connects TRBV3-1 (or the pseudogene TRBV3-2) to TRBJ2-5; TRBD2 matches at 9 bases. The CDR3 is 16 amino acids. CDR1 is LGHDT, CDR2 YNNKEL, per germline (reference sequence). Trimming removed 5 bases from V and 5 bases from J; junction bases left unmatched: 12. CDR3 protein: CASSERLAGAVETQYF. The CDR3 nucleotides are TGTGCCAGCAGCGAAAGGTTAGCGGGGGCTGTTGAGACCCAGTACTTC.

The chain uses TRBV6-5 and TRBJ1-1, with 8 bases matching TRBD1. V lost 8 bases, J lost 7 bases, and 6 bases stayed unmatched. This CDR3 spans 12 amino acids. Germline V gene lookup returns CDR1 MNHEY and CDR2 SVGAGI. The CDR3 DNA reads as TGTGCCAGCCACCCCGGGACAGGTGAAGCTTTCTTT. Residues: CASHPGTGEAFF.

This chain connects TRBV12-3 or TRBV12-4 to TRBJ2-5; D not certain. V dropped 7 bases and J dropped 4 bases, with 10 bases sitting between them. This CDR3 is built from 12 residues. In DNA form, the CDR3 reads TGTGCCAGCACCTTCACCGGAGAGACCCAGTACTTC. It translates to CASTFTGETQYF.

The chain has TRBV5-5 and TRBJ1-1; D may be TRBD1 (6 bases). V gave up 0 bases and J gave up 7 bases, with 13 bases separating them. CDR1 is SGHKS, CDR2 YYEKEE, per germline (reference sequence). The CDR3 runs 14 residues. For the CDR3, the DNA is TGTGCCAGCAGCTTGGCTGGGGGCGTCAGTGAAGCTTTCTTT. This codes for CASSLAGGVSEAFF.

This chain connects TRBV19 to TRBJ2-7; D may be TRBD1 (6 bases). The CDR3 has 15 residues. Germline V gene sequence: CDR1 LNHDA, CDR2 SQIVND (reference sequence). The V gene lost 5 bases and the J gene lost 2 bases, with 16 bases spanning the gap. The CDR3: CASSASGDPPYEQYF. The CDR3 DNA reads TGTGCCAGTAGTGCCTCAGGGGACCCCCCCTACGAGCAGTACTTC.

The chain has TRBV2 and TRBJ2-7; 7 bases map to TRBD2. The CDR3 contains 14 residues. The ends lost 7 bases at V and 2 bases at J; junction bases unmatched: 8. CDR1 and CDR2 (germline): SNHLY, FYNNEI. CDR3 protein: CASTELAIPYEQYF. Here the CDR3 DNA reads TGTGCCAGCACCGAACTAGCGATCCCCTACGAGCAGTACTTC.

This chain uses TRBV3-1 (or the pseudogene TRBV3-2) with TRBJ2-5; tentatively, D is TRBD2 (7 bases). Germline lookup yields CDR1 LGHDT and CDR2 YNNKEL (reference sequence). Trimming took 4 bases from V and 5 from J, leaving 14 bases between them. The CDR3 has 14 residues. The CDR3 coding sequence is TGTGCCAGCAGCCGACGGGGGGCAAGGGAGACCCAGTACTTC. It specifies CASSRRGARETQYF.

This sequence joins TRBV18 and TRBJ2-7, with 12 bases identical to TRBD2. With 6 bases clipped from V and 4 bases from J, the junction kept 4 bases outside the gene matches. Germline loops: CDR1 KGHSH, CDR2 LQKENI. The CDR3 is 14 amino acids. This chain's CDR3 is CASSPGLAGYEQYF. In DNA, the CDR3 is TGTGCCAGCTCCCCCGGACTAGCGGGGTACGAGCAGTACTTC.

This chain joins TRBV28 and TRBJ1-1; D possibly corresponds to TRBD1 (6 bases). This CDR3 region has 13 residues. Trimming removed 8 bases from V and 1 base from J, with 11 bases in between. Per the germline V gene, CDR1 is MDHEN and CDR2 is SYDVKM. The CDR3 loop is CASLDSSNTEAFF. The CDR3 nucleotides are TGTGCCAGCCTGGACAGCTCGAACACTGAAGCTTTCTTT.

V and J are TRBV10-2 and TRBJ2-5; TRBD2 matches at 13 bases. The CDR3 runs 14 residues. The germline V gene has CDR1 WSHSY and CDR2 SAAADI. J gave up 6 bases and V 6 bases, and 4 bases lay outside the gene matches. In DNA form, the CDR3 reads TGCGCCAGCAGACTAGCGGGAGGGGCCCAGACCCAGTACTTC. Its protein is CASRLAGGAQTQYF.

The V and J genes are TRBV6-5 and TRBJ1-5; D is ambiguous. CDR1 and CDR2 from the germline V gene are MNHEY and SVGAGI. V shed 5 bases and J shed 0 bases, with 5 bases lying between them. This CDR3 region has 13 residues. CDR3 residues: CASSIDSNQPQHF. The CDR3 DNA sequence: TGTGCCAGCAGTATAGATAGCAATCAGCCCCAGCATTTT.

J is TRBJ1-1 and V is TRBV5-1; D not resolved. In germline, CDR1 is SGHRS, CDR2 YFSETQ. The V end was cut by 1 base, the J end by 6 bases, with 10 bases between. The length of the CDR3 is 13 residues. As DNA, the CDR3 is TGCGCCAGCAGCTTGACGGACTTCCCTGAAGCTTTCTTT. Translation: CASSLTDFPEAFF.

The chain carries TRBV27 and TRBJ2-7; 12 positions agree with TRBD1. This CDR3 has 13 amino acids. The V and J ends lost 4 bases and 7 bases, in that order; junction bases with no gene match: 2. Germline assignment: CDR1 MNHEY and CDR2 SMNVEV (reference sequence). CDR3 bases: TGTGCCAGCAGTTGGGACAGGGGGCGGGAGCAGTACTTC. This encodes CASSWDRGREQYF.

This clone came up once. The chain employs TRBV28 and TRBJ1-2; 8 bases fit TRBD1. Trimming at V came to 6 bases and at J to 8 bases, leaving 8 bases not matched to a gene. The CDR3 consists of 13 residues. Germline V gene lookup returns CDR1 MDHEN and CDR2 SYDVKM. The CDR3 sequence: CASRGTGREGYTF. As DNA, the CDR3 is TGTGCCAGCAGGGGGACAGGCCGTGAAGGCTACACCTTC.

The chain combines TRBV28 with TRBJ2-4; maybe TRBD1 (6 bases). Germline loops: CDR1 MDHEN, CDR2 SYDVKM. The V gene lost 6 bases and the J gene lost 4 bases, with 16 bases spanning the gap. There are 15 residues in the CDR3. The CDR3 loop reads CASRTPAQGKNIQYF. The CDR3 DNA reads TGTGCCAGCAGGACCCCCGCACAGGGTAAAAACATTCAGTACTTC.

J is TRBJ2-5 and V is TRBV11-1, with D tentatively TRBD1 (5 bases). Germline V gene lookup returns CDR1 SGHAT and CDR2 FQDESV (reference sequence). Trimming stripped 4 bases from V and 1 base from J, with 10 bases between. The CDR3 loop spans 14 amino acids. The CDR3 here is CASSSQGFQETQYF. The CDR3 DNA reads as TGTGCCAGCAGCTCCCAGGGATTCCAAGAGACCCAGTACTTC.

This sequence joins TRBV5-1 and TRBJ1-1; TRBD1 aligns across 7 bases. Germline assignment: CDR1 SGHRS and CDR2 YFSETQ. The CDR3 extends over 15 amino acids. Germline trimming cut 5 bases from V and 4 bases from J; bases unmatched to any gene: 11. The CDR3 here is CASRKIQGTTTEAFF. CDR3 DNA: TGCGCCAGCAGAAAAATACAGGGGACGACCACTGAAGCTTTCTTT.